This T cell receptor (beta chain) was sequenced during a study of shared clonotypes between healthy human individuals. Germline assignment: CDR1 SGHDN and CDR2 FVKESK. The CDR3 spans 15 residues. With 6 bases clipped from V and 2 bases from J, the junction kept 4 bases outside the gene matches. CD45RO negativity and positive selection for CCR7 defined naive CD8 cells, a population that excluded terminally differentiated effector memory CD45RA+ cells. This table comes from immunoSEQ multiplex PCR, and its TCRdb copy is limited to in-frame clones, with some not included. The table lists about 2 million clones, about 95% of them singletons.

The chain is built from TRBV14 and TRBJ2-2; 9 positions match TRBD2. The sample comprised naive CD8+ T cells sorted from blood. The clonotype originates from a man between 18 and 29 years old in good health. The CDR3 loop reads CASSVLAGNTGELFF. CDR3 coding DNA: TGTGCCAGCAGTGTACTAGCGGGTAACACCGGGGAGCTGTTTTTT.